This entry features one TCR beta chain sequence. Its antigen is unidentified. This sample is part of a study of cytomegalovirus exposure and HLA in healthy donors. Overall study results and limits: Highest at DRB1 and lowest at HLA-C, TCR association rates differed among HLA loci in a later analysis. No immune exposure information besides CMV serostatus was available. Later analysis associated a missense DCLRE1C variant with TCR beta V- and J-gene trimming.

CDR1 SGHTA and CDR2 FQGNSA come from the germline V gene. CDR3 length: 15 amino acids. The germline V and J ends were trimmed by 5 bases and 0 bases, with 12 bases remaining between them. PCR employed 60 Vbeta and 13 Jbeta primers. Measured with immunoSEQ multiplex PCR; TCRdb has only the in-frame clones, and not every one. The sample shows 200,000 to 250,000 clones, approximately 83% of them seen only once. The sample consisted of PBMCs. The chain recombines TRBV7-2 with TRBJ2-3; a weak D match, TRBD2 (6 bases). The TCR comes from a girl aged 10 to 17 in good health and CMV-seronegative. For the CDR3, the DNA is TGTGCCAGCAGCCTCGGACTATTAAGCACAGATACGCAGTATTTT. Translation: CASSLGLLSTDTQYF.